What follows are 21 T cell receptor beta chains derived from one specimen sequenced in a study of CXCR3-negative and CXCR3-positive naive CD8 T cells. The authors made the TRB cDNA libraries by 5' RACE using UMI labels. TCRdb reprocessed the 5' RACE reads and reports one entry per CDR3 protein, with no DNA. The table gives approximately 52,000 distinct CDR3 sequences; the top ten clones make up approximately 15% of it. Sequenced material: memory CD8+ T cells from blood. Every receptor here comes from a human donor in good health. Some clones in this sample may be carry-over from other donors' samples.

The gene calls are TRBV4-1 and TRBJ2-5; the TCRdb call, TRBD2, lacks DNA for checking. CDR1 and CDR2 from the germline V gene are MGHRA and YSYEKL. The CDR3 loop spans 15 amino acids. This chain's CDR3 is CASSPGLGGGETQYF.

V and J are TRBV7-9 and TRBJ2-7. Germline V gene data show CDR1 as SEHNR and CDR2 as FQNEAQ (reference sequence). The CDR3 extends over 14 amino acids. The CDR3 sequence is CASSLAHNPYEQYF.

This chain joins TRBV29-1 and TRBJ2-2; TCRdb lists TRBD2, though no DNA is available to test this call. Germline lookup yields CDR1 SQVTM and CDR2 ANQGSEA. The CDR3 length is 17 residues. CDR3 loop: CSAILAGGPIITGELFF.

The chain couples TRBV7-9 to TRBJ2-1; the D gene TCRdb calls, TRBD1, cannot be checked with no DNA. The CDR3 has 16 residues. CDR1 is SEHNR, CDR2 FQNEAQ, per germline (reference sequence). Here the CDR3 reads CASSSHRDSLLNEQFF.

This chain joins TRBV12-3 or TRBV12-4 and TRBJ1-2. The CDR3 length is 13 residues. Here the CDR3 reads CARTPSRSYGYTF.

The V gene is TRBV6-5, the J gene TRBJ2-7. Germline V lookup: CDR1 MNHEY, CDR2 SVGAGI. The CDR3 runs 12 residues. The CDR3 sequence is CASSYSQYEQYF.

The CDR3 protein is CASSLDSVPETQYF. The chain has TRBV7-3 and TRBJ2-5. The CDR3 spans 14 residues. Germline loops: CDR1 SGHTA, CDR2 FQGTGA.

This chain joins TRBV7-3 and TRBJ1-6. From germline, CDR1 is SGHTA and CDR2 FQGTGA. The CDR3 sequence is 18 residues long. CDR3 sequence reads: CASSTERFRCSYNSPLHF.

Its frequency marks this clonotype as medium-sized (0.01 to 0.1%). CDR3 region: CASSLQGSGANVLTF. The chain has TRBV6-2 or TRBV6-3 and TRBJ2-6. The CDR3 runs to 15 residues. In germline, CDR1 is MNHEY, CDR2 SVGEGT.

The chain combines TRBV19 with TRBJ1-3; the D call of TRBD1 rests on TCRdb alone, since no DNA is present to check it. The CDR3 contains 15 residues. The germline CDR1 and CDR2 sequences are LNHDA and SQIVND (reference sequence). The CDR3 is CASSIPDRTGNTIYF. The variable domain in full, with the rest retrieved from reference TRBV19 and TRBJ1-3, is DGGITQSPKYLFRKEGQNVTLSCEQNLNHDAMYWYRQDPGQGLRLIYYSQIVNDFQKGDIAEGYSVSREKKESFPLTVTSAQKNPTAFYLCASSIPDRTGNTIYFGEGSWLTVV.

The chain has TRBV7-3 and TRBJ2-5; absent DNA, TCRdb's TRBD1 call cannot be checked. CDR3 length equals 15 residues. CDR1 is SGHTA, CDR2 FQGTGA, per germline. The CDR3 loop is CASSPGPGTYGAQYF.

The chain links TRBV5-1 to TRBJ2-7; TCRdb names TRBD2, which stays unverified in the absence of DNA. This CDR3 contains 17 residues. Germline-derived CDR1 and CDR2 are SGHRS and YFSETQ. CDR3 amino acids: CASSPGTSGSKGYEQYF.

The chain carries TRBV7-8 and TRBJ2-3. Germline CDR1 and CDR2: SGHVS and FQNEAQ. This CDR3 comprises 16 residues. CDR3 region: CASSERPRLSTDTQYF.

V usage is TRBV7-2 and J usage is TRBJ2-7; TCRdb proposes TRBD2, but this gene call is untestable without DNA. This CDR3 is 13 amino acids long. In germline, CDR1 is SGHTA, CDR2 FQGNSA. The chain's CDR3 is CASSRGELYEQYF.

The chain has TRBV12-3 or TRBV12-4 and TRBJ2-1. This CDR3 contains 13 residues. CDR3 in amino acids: CASSLGGVNEQFF.

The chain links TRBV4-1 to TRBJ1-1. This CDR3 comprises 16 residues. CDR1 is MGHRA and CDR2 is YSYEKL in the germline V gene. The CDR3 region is CASSPTGLPESTEAFF.

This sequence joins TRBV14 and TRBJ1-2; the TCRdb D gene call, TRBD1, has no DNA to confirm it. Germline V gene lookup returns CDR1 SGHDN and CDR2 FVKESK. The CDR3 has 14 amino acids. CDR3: CASSPTWGAYGYTF.

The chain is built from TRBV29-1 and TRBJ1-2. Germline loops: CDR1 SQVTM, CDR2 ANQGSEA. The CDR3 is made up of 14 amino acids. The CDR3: CSVEDLEAGGGYTF.

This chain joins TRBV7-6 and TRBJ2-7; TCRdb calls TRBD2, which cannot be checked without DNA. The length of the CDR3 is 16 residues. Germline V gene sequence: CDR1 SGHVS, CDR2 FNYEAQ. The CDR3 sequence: CASSAGLAGVPYEQYF.

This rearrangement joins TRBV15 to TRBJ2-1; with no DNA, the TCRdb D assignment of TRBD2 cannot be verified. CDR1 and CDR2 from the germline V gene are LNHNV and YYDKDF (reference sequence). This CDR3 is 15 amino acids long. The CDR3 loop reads CATSRDRGGANEQFF.

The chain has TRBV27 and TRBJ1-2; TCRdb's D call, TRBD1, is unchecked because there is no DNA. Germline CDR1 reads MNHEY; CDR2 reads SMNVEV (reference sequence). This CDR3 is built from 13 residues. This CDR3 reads CASTQGRDYGYTF.